These 9 T cell receptor beta chains share one sample of origin, sequenced in a study of blood T cells in healthy people across ages. With a J-beta primer mix and a sample-barcoded 5' primer, a second PCR ran about 7 to 11 cycles. TCRdb re-called the 5' RACE reads with MiXCR, one entry per CDR3 protein. The sample shows 1.5 million to 2 million distinct CDR3 sequences, 28% of them seen only once. Sequencing was carried out using blood. The receptor source for this set is a woman in her twenties or thirties in good health.

This clonotype appeared many times. The chain couples TRBV7-3 to TRBJ2-7; tentatively, D is TRBD2 (5 bases). The germline V and J ends were trimmed by 3 bases and 6 bases, with 12 bases remaining between them. The CDR3 extends over 13 amino acids. Germline CDR1 and CDR2: SGHTA and FQGTGA. CDR3 DNA: TGTGCCAGCAGCTTGGACTTAGCAGGCGAGCAGTACTTC. It is translated as CASSLDLAGEQYF.

This clonotype was seen more than once but under ten times. CDR3 sequence reads: CSVAGGKTNYGYTF. CDR3 DNA: TGCAGCGTCGCAGGGGGAAAAACTAACTATGGCTACACCTTC. This chain links TRBV29-1 with TRBJ1-2, with 7 bases aligning to TRBD1. CDR1 and CDR2 from the germline V gene are SQVTM and ANQGSEA. V shed 6 bases, J shed 0 bases, and the junction held 7 bases outside the gene matches. CDR3 length: 14 amino acids.

V usage is TRBV2 and J usage is TRBJ2-1; 9 bases line up with TRBD2. CDR3 length: 21 residues. Germline V gives CDR1 SNHLY, CDR2 FYNNEI. J gave up 0 bases and V 4 bases, and 19 bases lay outside the gene matches. The DNA of the CDR3 is TGTGCCAGCAGTGGGGTGCGTCTAGGAGGGACTAGCTTGAGCTCCTACAATGAGCAGTTCTTC. Translating it yields CASSGVRLGGTSLSSYNEQFF.

The rearrangement uses TRBV6-5 and TRBJ2-7; the match to TRBD2 covers 7 bases. The CDR3 length is 16 residues. Germline-derived CDR1 and CDR2 are MNHEY and SVGAGI. The V and J ends lost 4 bases and 4 bases, in that order; junction bases with no gene match: 13. CDR3: CASSFTPGLTPYEQYF. The DNA of the CDR3 is TGTGCCAGCAGTTTTACGCCGGGACTAACCCCTTACGAGCAGTACTTC.

This clonotype showed up just a few times. The chain is built from TRBV7-2 and TRBJ1-6; a possible D gene is TRBD1 (6 bases). This CDR3 has 15 amino acids. CDR1 SGHTA and CDR2 FQGNSA come from the germline V gene. V was shortened by 2 bases and J by 7 bases, with 12 bases between the two germline ends. The CDR3 loop reads CASSLYREGNSPLHF. The CDR3 DNA sequence: TGTGCCAGCAGCTTATACAGGGAGGGAAATTCACCCCTCCACTTT.

This clonotype has just a few counts. The V call is TRBV27, the J call TRBJ1-2; D uncertain. CDR1 MNHEY and CDR2 SMNVEV come from the germline V gene (reference sequence). Deletions cut 2 bases from V and 5 bases from J, with 15 bases between. The CDR3 spans 15 residues. CDR3 residues: CASSLRPGILYGYTF. In DNA, the CDR3 is TGTGCCAGCAGTTTACGACCGGGGATCCTTTATGGCTACACCTTC.

The V and J genes are TRBV12-3 or TRBV12-4 and TRBJ2-7; D may be TRBD1 (5 bases). The assigned J gene may be wrong: the sequence end matches TRBJ2-5 better. This CDR3 contains 13 residues. CDR3 nucleotide sequence: TGTGCCAGCAGTTTCGACAGTTTCGGGACCCAGTACTTC. This encodes CASSFDSFGTQYF.

This clonotype was seen only a few times. The chain combines TRBV7-3 with TRBJ2-5; TRBD2 aligns across 11 bases. V dropped 6 bases and J dropped 2; count of bases not matched to a gene: 8. CDR3 size: 16 residues. The germline gives CDR1 SGHTA, CDR2 FQGTGA. For the CDR3, the DNA is TGTGCCAGCAGTCTGGGGGTAGCGGGAGGGCAAGAGACCCAGTACTTC. It is translated as CASSLGVAGGQETQYF. Variable domain in full (rest from reference TRBV7-3 and TRBJ2-5): GAGVSQTPSNKVTEKGKYVELRCDPISGHTALYWYRQSLGQGPEFLIYFQGTGAADDSGLPNDRFFAVRPEGSVSTLKIQRTERGDSAVYLCASSLGVAGGQETQYFGPGTRLLVL.

Many counts were recorded for this clonotype. This sequence joins TRBV5-1 and TRBJ2-5; 7 bases map to TRBD1. The trim removed 1 base at V and 4 bases at J, leaving 7 bases unmatched. This CDR3 has 15 amino acids. CDR1 and CDR2 from the germline V gene are SGHRS and YFSETQ. CDR3 region: CASSLTGDAGETQYF. The CDR3 DNA follows: TGCGCCAGCAGCTTGACAGGGGATGCGGGAGAGACCCAGTACTTC.